The entry that follows covers one TCR beta chain sequence. One entry per CDR3 protein results from TCRdb running MiXCR on the 5' RACE reads. The sample consists of around 29,000 distinct CDR3 sequences, about a quarter of them appearing once. From germline, CDR1 is SEHNR and CDR2 FQNEAQ (reference sequence). This CDR3 has 12 residues. V lost 5 bases, J lost 0 bases, and 5 bases lay in between. The sequencing input was naive CD4+ T cells sorted from a lymph node. As for subset: naive CD4+ T cells, CD4+CD45RA+CD25-. The chain combines TRBV7-9 with TRBJ2-7; D uncertain. The clonotype originates from a female donor with breast cancer. This CDR3 is CASSQSSYEQYF. The CDR3 region has the DNA TGTGCCAGCAGCCAAAGCTCCTACGAGCAGTACTTC.